Below, one TCR beta chain is given with its context. The TCR beta repertoire was assessed by survey-level immunoSEQ sequencing. Produced via immunoSEQ multiplex PCR; TCRdb's table is partial and in-frame only. The sample holds around 54,000 clones; more than 85% are singletons and the top ten take roughly a tenth. Trimming took off 2 bases at V and 10 bases at J, with 11 bases between the two ends. This CDR3 has 13 residues. Germline CDR1 and CDR2: MGHDK and SYGVNS. The V call is TRBV25-1, the J call TRBJ1-4, with no clear D. The clonotype was recovered from a man between 40 and 49 years old with rheumatoid arthritis. The sample comprised PBMCs. CDR3 sequence: CASSEVRSGKLFF. The CDR3 DNA sequence: TGTGCCAGCAGTGAAGTAAGGTCAGGAAAACTGTTTTTT.